The 28 T cell receptor beta chains presented below share a single source sample, sequenced in a study of CXCR3-negative and CXCR3-positive naive CD8 T cells. The authors made the TRB cDNA libraries by 5' RACE using UMI labels. No DNA is given; TCRdb re-called the 5' RACE reads and lists each CDR3 protein once. Its table lists approximately 70,000 distinct CDR3 sequences. Input material: naive CXCR3- CD8+ T cells from blood. Sample subset: CD45RO-CCR7+CD27+CD95- naive CD8+ T cells lacking CXCR3 (TNR3-). The receptors shown here come from a human donor in good health. Some clones in this sample may be carry-over from other donors' samples.

The CDR3 region is CASSLRGDYEQYF. The chain combines TRBV27 with TRBJ2-7; TCRdb's D gene call, TRBD1, goes unchecked for lack of DNA. The CDR3 totals 13 residues. CDR1 is MNHEY and CDR2 is SMNVEV in the germline V gene (reference sequence).

The gene calls are TRBV7-9 and TRBJ1-3. The germline gives CDR1 SEHNR, CDR2 FQNEAQ (reference sequence). The CDR3 loop spans 16 amino acids. CDR3 sequence reads: CASSLFGQRTGNTIYF.

The CDR3 reads CASSSVPGSYNEQFF. This sequence joins TRBV7-9 and TRBJ2-1; TCRdb proposes TRBD1, but this gene call is untestable without DNA. The CDR3 has 15 amino acids. Germline CDR1 SEHNR, CDR2 FQNEAQ (reference sequence).

The J gene is TRBJ1-4, the V gene TRBV14; absent DNA, TCRdb's TRBD1 call cannot be checked. This CDR3 has 17 residues. Germline assignment: CDR1 SGHDN and CDR2 FVKESK. The CDR3 here is CASSQEPRGHLFEKLFF.

This CDR3 is CASSSGGDEKLFF. The V gene is TRBV7-9, the J gene TRBJ1-4; the TCRdb D gene call, TRBD1, has no DNA to confirm it. The germline gives CDR1 SEHNR, CDR2 FQNEAQ (reference sequence). This CDR3 is built from 13 residues.

The V and J genes are TRBV7-9 and TRBJ1-1. CDR3 length: 12 amino acids. Germline V gives CDR1 SEHNR, CDR2 FQNEAQ (reference sequence). The CDR3 sequence is CASSGGYTEAFF.

This sequence joins TRBV7-9 and TRBJ2-7; lacking DNA, the TRBD1 call made by TCRdb goes unchecked. The CDR3 consists of 16 residues. Germline loops: CDR1 SEHNR, CDR2 FQNEAQ (reference sequence). CDR3 region: CASSLRGGGGSYEQYF.

The chain carries TRBV28 and TRBJ2-5; TCRdb's D call of TRBD2 is untestable without DNA. This CDR3 has 18 amino acids. Germline V gene lookup returns CDR1 MDHEN and CDR2 SYDVKM. CDR3 in amino acids: CASSLALAGGPGQETQYF.

The chain joins TRBV19 to TRBJ2-1; TCRdb's D call of TRBD1 is untestable without DNA. The CDR3 is 13 residues long. Germline values: CDR1 LNHDA, CDR2 SQIVND (reference sequence). CDR3 loop: CASSRGVGNEQFF. The full variable domain, completed using reference TRBV19 and TRBJ2-1, is DGGITQSPKYLFRKEGQNVTLSCEQNLNHDAMYWYRQDPGQGLRLIYYSQIVNDFQKGDIAEGYSVSREKKESFPLTVTSAQKNPTAFYLCASSRGVGNEQFFGPGTRLTVL.

The chain carries TRBV15 and TRBJ2-2; with no DNA, the TCRdb D assignment of TRBD2 cannot be verified. Germline V gene data show CDR1 as LNHNV and CDR2 as YYDKDF (reference sequence). CDR3 length: 16 residues. The CDR3 sequence: CATSSLLAGDTGELFF.

The chain uses TRBV11-1 and TRBJ2-1; the TRBD1 assignment by TCRdb is unverifiable without DNA. Germline V gene lookup returns CDR1 SGHAT and CDR2 FQDESV (reference sequence). The length of the CDR3 is 15 residues. The chain's CDR3 is CASSLTGGAYNEQFF.

The chain joins TRBV25-1 to TRBJ1-1; absent DNA, TCRdb's TRBD1 call cannot be checked. The CDR3 contains 15 residues. The germline V gene encodes CDR1 MGHDK and CDR2 SYGVNS. The CDR3: CASSEYGPRGLEAFF. Based on the CDR3 plus reference TRBV25-1 and TRBJ1-1, the full variable domain is EADIYQTPRYLVIGTGKKITLECSQTMGHDKMYWYQQDPGMELHLIHYSYGVNSTEKGDLSSESTVSRIRTEHFPLTLESARPSHTSQYLCASSEYGPRGLEAFFGQGTRLTVV.

The chain employs TRBV7-3 and TRBJ2-3; TCRdb picks TRBD1, but there is no DNA to check that call. CDR3 size: 16 residues. Germline-derived CDR1 and CDR2 are SGHTA and FQGTGA. The CDR3 here is CASSSVGQGAQDTQYF.

The chain joins TRBV7-6 to TRBJ2-1. The CDR3 loop spans 16 amino acids. The germline V gene has CDR1 SGHVS and CDR2 FNYEAQ. CDR3 protein: CASSLETSELYNEQFF.

The V call is TRBV28, the J call TRBJ2-3; TCRdb indicates TRBD2, and absent DNA this call remains unverified. From germline, CDR1 is MDHEN and CDR2 SYDVKM. The CDR3 sequence is 15 residues long. CDR3 in amino acids: CASSLRASGEDTQYF.

The chain uses TRBV29-1 and TRBJ2-3; TCRdb calls TRBD1, which cannot be checked without DNA. The CDR3 sequence is 13 residues long. Per the germline V gene, CDR1 is SQVTM and CDR2 is ANQGSEA. The CDR3 reads CSVEDRGTDTQYF.

J is TRBJ2-3 and V is TRBV9; TCRdb calls TRBD2, which cannot be checked without DNA. The CDR3 is 19 residues long. The germline V gene encodes CDR1 SGDLS and CDR2 YYNGEE. CDR3 region: CASSVPLEPGLAGADTQYF.

The rearrangement uses TRBV29-1 and TRBJ2-7; TCRdb's D call of TRBD1 is untestable without DNA. The germline V gene has CDR1 SQVTM and CDR2 ANQGSEA. CDR3 size: 15 residues. Here the CDR3 reads CSVYGQAGQSYEQYF.

This chain connects TRBV20-1 to TRBJ2-2; TCRdb gives TRBD2 as the D gene, but with no DNA this cannot be confirmed. The CDR3 has 15 amino acids. The germline gives CDR1 DFQATT, CDR2 SNEGSKA (reference sequence). CDR3: CSARDRERGPWELFF.

The chain couples TRBV7-2 to TRBJ2-7. The CDR3 is made up of 12 amino acids. Per germline, CDR1 SGHTA and CDR2 FQGNSA. The CDR3 loop is CASSLTPYEQYF.

The chain joins TRBV29-1 to TRBJ1-2; TCRdb returns TRBD1, unconfirmable since there is no DNA. The CDR3 covers 14 residues. Germline assignment: CDR1 SQVTM and CDR2 ANQGSEA. The CDR3 spells CSVAGHEANYGYTF.

This chain's CDR3 is CSVEGLAGTDTQYF. The V and J genes are TRBV29-1 and TRBJ2-3; TCRdb's D call of TRBD2 is untestable without DNA. The germline gives CDR1 SQVTM, CDR2 ANQGSEA. This CDR3 has 14 residues.

The rearrangement joins TRBV4-1 to TRBJ2-1; without DNA, the TCRdb call of TRBD1 cannot be checked. This CDR3 contains 17 residues. Germline CDR1 reads MGHRA; CDR2 reads YSYEKL. Here the CDR3 reads CASSQVPGTASYNEQFF.

The chain carries TRBV28 and TRBJ2-7; absent DNA, TCRdb's TRBD1 call cannot be checked. Germline CDR1 and CDR2: MDHEN and SYDVKM. The CDR3 has 16 residues. The chain's CDR3 is CASRRKPGSIPYEQYF. Full variable domain (outside the CDR3, taken from reference TRBV28 and TRBJ2-7): DVKVTQSSRYLVKRTGEKVFLECVQDMDHENMFWYRQDPGLGLRLIYFSYDVKMKEKGDIPEGYSVSREKKERFSLILESASTNQTSMYLCASRRKPGSIPYEQYFGPGTRLTVT.

The chain combines TRBV5-1 with TRBJ2-7. The CDR3 consists of 14 residues. From germline, CDR1 is SGHRS and CDR2 YFSETQ. The CDR3 protein is CASSLDRGAREQYF. The complete variable domain, with remaining parts taken from reference TRBV5-1 and TRBJ2-7, reads KAGVTQTPRYLIKTRGQQVTLSCSPISGHRSVSWYQQTPGQGLQFLFEYFSETQRNKGNFPGRFSGRQFSNSRSEMNVSTLELGDSALYLCASSLDRGAREQYFGPGTRLTVT.

The rearrangement joins TRBV12-3 or TRBV12-4 to TRBJ2-7; checking the TCRdb D call of TRBD1 is not possible without DNA. The CDR3 spans 13 residues. The CDR3 reads CASRSTDRVEQYF.

The CDR3 protein is CASTILHGSEQYF. The J gene is TRBJ2-7, the V gene TRBV9. The CDR3 spans 13 residues. Per germline, CDR1 SGDLS and CDR2 YYNGEE.

The chain is built from TRBV7-7 and TRBJ2-7; TCRdb's D call of TRBD1 is untestable without DNA. Germline-derived CDR1 and CDR2 are SSHAT and FNYEAQ (reference sequence). The CDR3 runs 15 residues. CDR3 amino acids: CASSDRPGSSYEQYF.